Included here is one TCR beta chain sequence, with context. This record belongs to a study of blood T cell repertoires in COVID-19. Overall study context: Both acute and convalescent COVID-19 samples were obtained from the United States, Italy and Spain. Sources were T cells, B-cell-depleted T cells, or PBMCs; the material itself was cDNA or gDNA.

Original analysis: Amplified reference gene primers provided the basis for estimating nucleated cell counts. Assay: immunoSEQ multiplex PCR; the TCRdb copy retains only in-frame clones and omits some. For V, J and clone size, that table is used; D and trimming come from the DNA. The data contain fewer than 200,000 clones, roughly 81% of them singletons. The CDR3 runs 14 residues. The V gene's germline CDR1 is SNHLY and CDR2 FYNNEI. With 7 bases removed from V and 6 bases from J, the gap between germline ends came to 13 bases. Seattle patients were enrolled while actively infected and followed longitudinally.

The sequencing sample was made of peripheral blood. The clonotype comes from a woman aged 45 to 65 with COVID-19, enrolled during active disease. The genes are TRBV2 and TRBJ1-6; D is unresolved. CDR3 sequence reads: CASTFERGNSPLHF. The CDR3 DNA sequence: TGTGCCAGCACCTTCGAACGGGGTAATTCACCCCTCCACTTT.